This note documents a single T cell receptor (beta chain) sequence. Its matching antigen is unknown. Germline V gene lookup returns CDR1 SGHDT and CDR2 YYEEEE. V dropped 0 bases and J dropped 6 bases, with 12 bases sitting between them. The CDR3 runs to 14 residues. Data came from immunoSEQ multiplex PCR; TCRdb stores just in-frame clones and leaves some out. This repertoire shows about 110,000 clones, around 87% found once; its top ten account for roughly 4.3%. The record originates from a study of T cell responses to AZD1222 COVID-19 vaccine. Whole-study results and caveats: At baseline, seropositivity was found in only five or six AZD1222 recipients. Once two AZD1222 doses were given, Spike-specific TCR breadth and depth went up.

The source of this sequence is an adult who received the AZD1222 COVID-19 vaccine. Here the sequenced sample was peripheral blood, taken 28 days after the second AZD1222 dose. The V gene is TRBV5-6, the J gene TRBJ1-2; D gene uncertain. The CDR3 DNA reads as TGTGCCAGCAGCTTGGACCCACAGTCTCATGGCTACACCTTC. This gives the protein CASSLDPQSHGYTF.